This is a list of T cell receptor beta chains from one sample in a study of cytomegalovirus exposure and HLA in healthy donors. Clones were read by immunoSEQ multiplex PCR, and TCRdb kept only the in-frame ones, dropping some. Of 150,000 to 200,000 clones listed, 80% were seen once; the top ten hold approximately 4.8%. Sequencing was performed on PBMCs. All receptors come from a young man in good health and CMV-seronegative. Both conserved end residues are part of each CDR3.

j_gene,len,v_gene,CDR3aa
TRBJ2-5,15,TRBV29-1,CSVEPRGKGPETQYF
TRBJ2-2,13,TRBV5-8,CASDFQGPGELFF
TRBJ1-6,19,TRBV13,CASSLAGTGTFSYNSPLHF
TRBJ1-5,13,TRBV10-2,CASTTRGGQPQHF
TRBJ2-7,13,TRBV11-1,CASSNRVNYEQYF
TRBJ1-3,19,TRBV29-1,CSVEDQKGGREGTGNTIYF
TRBJ2-1,17,TRBV7-9,CASSHEVGGSSYNEQFF
TRBJ1-5,15,TRBV9,CASSPRLGANQPQHF
TRBJ2-5,18,TRBV19,CASRGTSGGARSQETQYF
TRBJ1-1,17,TRBV14,CASSQLLSWGPNTEAFF
TRBJ2-7,14,TRBV5-1,CASSPRTGLLEQYF
TRBJ1-6,17,TRBV7-2,CASSSVQGGSYNSPLHF
TRBJ1-5,17,TRBV7-2,CASSLDEAGWNNQPQHF
.,13,TRBV5-5,CASNLQASYEQYF
TRBJ2-1,17,TRBV5-4,CALRGLAGGHSYNEQFF
TRBJ1-5,14,TRBV5-6,CASSLGQGGQPQHF
TRBJ1-1,14,TRBV5-6,CASSLSGLNTEAFF
TRBJ2-1,13,TRBV10-3,CAIRGTSGGEQFF
TRBJ1-6,14,TRBV7-9,CASSFGAVNSPLHF
TRBJ2-7,15,TRBV28,CASSPGAGGPHEQYF
TRBJ1-5,15,TRBV15,CATSRDRTGGQPQHF
TRBJ1-1,13,TRBV7-2,CASSSGARYEAFF
TRBJ1-4,14,TRBV9,CASSVGGESEKLFF
TRBJ1-2,15,TRBV25-1,CASSEGTGDYYGYTF
TRBJ1-1,13,TRBV19,CASSKIGDTEAFF
TRBJ2-1,15,TRBV11-2,CASSSLWDRHNEQFF
TRBJ1-6,13,TRBV30,CAWKGGGDSPLHF
TRBJ1-2,11,TRBV29-1,CSVVENYGYTF
TRBJ1-2,16,TRBV7-9,CSSSSGTGATRYGYTF